The clone carrying this T cell receptor (beta chain) showed up just once. Its target is unknown. Next came a second PCR, run for about 7 to 12 cycles, which used a sample-barcoded 5' primer along with a J-beta primer mix. Each of the cDNA molecules was tagged by a template-switch adaptor with 12 random nucleotides. MiXCR was run by TCRdb on the 5' RACE reads, yielding one entry per CDR3 protein. The sample lists fewer than 1 million distinct CDR3 sequences; 44% were seen once. Germline V gene sequence: CDR1 SQVTM, CDR2 ANQGSEA. The CDR3 covers 14 residues. After removal of 6 bases from V and 11 bases from J, the junction contained 11 bases not matched to a gene. The sample comes from a study of blood T cells in healthy people across ages. Whole-study findings and limits: The study lacked donor CMV status, which possibly confounded expanded clonotype changes.

This chain uses TRBV29-1 with TRBJ2-5; 14 bases align to TRBD2. This receptor was identified in a man aged 55-75 years in good health. The sample comprised blood. The CDR3 loop reads CSVAGTSGGNEQYF. DNA for the CDR3: TGCAGCGTCGCCGGGACTAGCGGGGGTAATGAGCAGTACTTC.